This T cell receptor (beta chain) was retrieved from a study of shared T cell receptors in the human thymus. Repertoires were generated with immunoSEQ multiplex PCR, while TCRdb's copy carries only in-frame clones and drops some. The sample has approximately 730,000 clones; 80% to 90% are singletons. The CDR3 length is 15 residues. Germline V CDR1 and CDR2: LGHNA, YSLEER. Deletions cut 0 bases from V and 6 bases from J, with 14 bases between. This sample also appeared in a second study, on human thymus T cells. From that study: Donors consisted of healthy Finnish infants (having corrective surgery for congenital heart defects). Resections from corrective heart surgery provided thymus tissue. Usage of V and J genes appeared biased in thymic and blood repertoires.

The sequence was obtained from a girl in the first two years of life with a congenital heart defect. Input material: thymocytes. This chain uses TRBV4-3 with TRBJ1-1, with D perhaps matching TRBD1 (6 bases). The CDR3 sequence is CASSQEARDNSEAFF. CDR3 DNA sequence: TGCGCCAGCAGCCAAGAAGCCCGGGACAACTCTGAAGCTTTCTTT.